A single sample gave rise to the 10 T cell receptor beta chains below, sequenced in a study of blood T cells in healthy people across ages. A second PCR, run for 7 to 11 cycles, used a sample-barcoded 5' primer plus a J-beta primer mix. TCRdb reprocessed the 5' RACE reads with MiXCR, giving one entry per CDR3 protein. This sample carries 450,000 to 700,000 distinct CDR3 sequences, 25% to 30% of them seen once, and the ten largest clones take roughly 18%. Sequencing input: blood. The receptors were gathered from a woman aged 70-85 years in good health.

The chain has TRBV5-1 and TRBJ2-2, with a possible D match to TRBD1 (5 bases). This CDR3 is 13 amino acids long. Trimming shortened V by 5 bases and J by 7 bases, and 12 bases separated the two germline ends. CDR1 SGHRS and CDR2 YFSETQ come from the germline V gene. CDR3: CASRSSDIGELFF. The CDR3 DNA follows: TGCGCCAGCAGGTCATCGGACATCGGGGAGCTGTTTTTT.

This chain links TRBV5-6 with TRBJ2-7; the D is unclear. V lost 1 base to trimming and J lost 3 bases, with 5 bases between them. The CDR3 runs 12 residues. Germline V gives CDR1 SGHDT, CDR2 YYEEEE. CDR3 region: CASSLTNYEQYF. CDR3 DNA sequence: TGTGCCAGCAGCTTGACAAACTACGAGCAGTACTTC.

V and J are TRBV6-5 and TRBJ1-2, with TRBD1 matching 9 bases. The CDR3 runs 16 residues. CDR1 and CDR2 from the germline V gene are MNHEY and SVGAGI. Losses at the gene ends were 4 bases for V and 0 bases for J; bases not matched to a gene: 6. CDR3 in amino acids: CASSSHRTGANYGYTF. CDR3 nucleotide sequence: TGTGCCAGCAGTTCACATCGGACAGGGGCTAACTATGGCTACACCTTC.

The genes are TRBV7-2 and TRBJ2-5; 7 bases are a match to TRBD1. Trimming removed 5 bases from V and 5 bases from J; junction bases left unmatched: 14. Per the germline V gene, CDR1 is SGHTA and CDR2 is FQGNSA. This CDR3 has 16 amino acids. In nucleotides, the CDR3 is TGTGCCAGCAGCAAAGGGGGCAGGGTGAGAGCTGAGACCCAGTACTTC. Protein: CASSKGGRVRAETQYF.

The chain recombines TRBV10-3 with TRBJ2-7, with 8 bases matching TRBD2. Germline V gene data show CDR1 as ENHRY and CDR2 as SYGVKD. The CDR3 totals 13 residues. Trimming removed 6 bases from V and 2 bases from J; junction bases left unmatched: 3. CDR3 protein: CAIRSGGTYEQYF. CDR3 DNA sequence: TGTGCCATCAGGAGCGGGGGCACCTACGAGCAGTACTTC.

This clonotype came up a few times. V and J are TRBV5-1 and TRBJ2-5, with D perhaps matching TRBD2 (7 bases). The J call may be wrong; the DNA end is better matched by TRBJ2-1. This CDR3 is 15 amino acids long. Germline values: CDR1 SGHRS, CDR2 YFSETQ. The CDR3 nucleotides are TGCGCCAGCAGCTCCTGGGGCGGGGGCCTTAATGAGCAGTTCTTC. The encoded protein is CASSSWGGGLNEQFF.

This clonotype was counted a few times. The rearrangement joins TRBV4-2 to TRBJ1-5, with D possibly being TRBD1 (6 bases). The CDR3 is made up of 17 amino acids. CDR1 and CDR2 from the germline V gene are LGHNA and YNFKEQ. Deletions cut 0 bases from V and 5 bases from J, with 17 bases between. CDR3 residues: CASSQDAFRDNDQPQHF. CDR3 sequence (DNA): TGTGCCAGCAGCCAAGATGCCTTCCGGGACAATGATCAGCCCCAGCATTTT.

The chain employs TRBV12-3 or TRBV12-4 and TRBJ1-6; maybe TRBD1 (6 bases). The germline V and J ends were trimmed by 5 bases and 10 bases, with 15 bases remaining between them. The CDR3 has 14 residues. The CDR3 protein is CASSPQGHGSPLHF. CDR3 in DNA: TGTGCCAGCAGTCCGCAGGGGCATGGGTCACCCCTCCACTTT.

As regards this clonotype: The junction and the germline gene differ at one end; a read error may be behind it. The gene calls are TRBV3-1 and TRBJ2-1; the D call may be TRBD1 or TRBD2 (6 bases each). Germline CDR1 is LGHDT and CDR2 is YNNKEL (reference sequence). CDR3 length: 16 residues. The chain's CDR3 is CACSQVGGSSYNEQFF. CDR3 bases: TGTGCCTGCAGCCAAGTAGGGGGGAGCTCCTACAATGAGCAGTTCTTC.

The table lists this clonotype with a few counts. This rearrangement joins TRBV4-3 to TRBJ2-7; 7 bases line up with TRBD2. Looked up from germline, CDR1 is LGHNA and CDR2 is YSLEER. This CDR3 is built from 18 residues. V shed 4 bases, J shed 3 bases, and the junction held 18 bases outside the gene matches. Written as DNA, the CDR3 is TGCGCCAGCAGCCCGCGTTTGGGCGGAGCGGGACCAAGCTACGAGCAGTACTTC. This codes for CASSPRLGGAGPSYEQYF.